This is a list of T cell receptor beta chains from one sample in a study of blood T cell repertoires in COVID-19. Using immunoSEQ multiplex PCR, the repertoire was profiled, and TCRdb retains in-frame clones only, with some absent. The sample carries fewer than 250,000 clones, around 82% recorded once. Sequenced input: PBMCs or T cells enriched from blood (not recorded which). The receptors were gathered from a woman between 35 and 50 years old who had been exposed to COVID-19. Each CDR3 is given with its conserved first and last residue. The D gene is left open where the match is weak. A clone size is listed for some rows: how often the clone was seen (once, few, many), or a class if it is expanded.

v_gene: TRBV2; len: 16; abundance: NA; d_gene: TRBD1; j_gene: TRBJ2-7; CDR3nt: TGTGCCAGCAGTGAACGGGACAGGGGAAGCTCCTACGAGCAGTACTTC; CDR3aa: CASSERDRGSSYEQYF
v_gene: TRBV5-6; len: 16; abundance: few; d_gene: TRBD1; j_gene: TRBJ2-1; CDR3nt: TGTGCCAGCAGCCCGGGGACAGGGGAGGCCTACAATGAGCAGTTCTTC; CDR3aa: CASSPGTGEAYNEQFF
v_gene: TRBV6-5; len: 14; abundance: once; d_gene: TRBD1; j_gene: TRBJ1-1; CDR3nt: TGTGCCAGCAGTTTTTCGAGGGGGCGGAGGGTAGCTTTCTTT; CDR3aa: CASSFSRGRRVAFF
v_gene: TRBV27; len: 14; abundance: NA; d_gene: TRBD1; j_gene: TRBJ2-2; CDR3nt: TGTGCCAGCGGGGACAGTTCCAGAGCCGGGGAGCTGTTTTTT; CDR3aa: CASGDSSRAGELFF
v_gene: TRBV14; len: 18; abundance: NA; d_gene: TRBD1; j_gene: TRBJ2-7; CDR3nt: TGTGCCAGCAGCCAATACGGACAGGAGTCTCTTTTCTCCTACGAGCAGTACTTC; CDR3aa: CASSQYGQESLFSYEQYF
v_gene: TRBV9; len: 16; abundance: NA; d_gene: TRBD1; j_gene: TRBJ2-3; CDR3nt: TGTGCCAGCAGCGCAACCGGGACAGGGAATTCAGATACGCAGTATTTT; CDR3aa: CASSATGTGNSDTQYF
v_gene: TRBV6-5; len: 12; abundance: NA; d_gene: NA; j_gene: TRBJ1-2; CDR3nt: TGTGCCAGCAGAAGAACAGGGAAAGGCTACACCTTC; CDR3aa: CASRRTGKGYTF
v_gene: TRBV19; len: 18; abundance: NA; d_gene: TRBD2; j_gene: TRBJ2-1; CDR3nt: TGTGCCAGTAGAAGCGGGGGCCCTACAATAAGCTCCTACAATGAGCAGTTCTTC; CDR3aa: CASRSGGPTISSYNEQFF
v_gene: TRBV5-4; len: 15; abundance: NA; d_gene: NA; j_gene: TRBJ2-2; CDR3nt: TGTGCCAGCAGCCCATCTAACCAGAGGTCCGGGGAGCTGTTTTTT; CDR3aa: CASSPSNQRSGELFF
v_gene: TRBV5-1; len: 15; abundance: few; d_gene: NA; j_gene: TRBJ1-1; CDR3nt: TGCGCCAGCAGCTTGGCCGCAGGGGTGAACACTGAAGCTTTCTTT; CDR3aa: CASSLAAGVNTEAFF
v_gene: TRBV4-1; len: 16; abundance: NA; d_gene: TRBD1; j_gene: TRBJ2-1; CDR3nt: TGCGCCAGCAGCCAAAAATTGGGACAGGGGGCAAGGGAGCAGTTCTTC; CDR3aa: CASSQKLGQGAREQFF
v_gene: TRBV7-9; len: 16; abundance: NA; d_gene: TRBD1; j_gene: TRBJ1-2; CDR3nt: TGTGCCAGCAGCCGCTTTGCCCCAGGGGGCAACTATGGCTACACCTTC; CDR3aa: CASSRFAPGGNYGYTF
v_gene: TRBV2; len: 15; abundance: NA; d_gene: NA; j_gene: TRBJ1-5; CDR3nt: TGTGCCAGCAGTGAACGAGCTCAGACTAATCAGCCCCAGCATTTT; CDR3aa: CASSERAQTNQPQHF
v_gene: TRBV28; len: 15; abundance: many; d_gene: NA; j_gene: TRBJ1-6; CDR3nt: TGTGCCAGCAGAGCGACCTCGACCTATAATTCACCCCTCCACTTT; CDR3aa: CASRATSTYNSPLHF
v_gene: TRBV9; len: 18; abundance: NA; d_gene: NA; j_gene: TRBJ1-6; CDR3nt: TGTGCCAGCAGCTCGGCCCCCATAGGGAGCTCCTATAATTCACCCCTCCACTTT; CDR3aa: CASSSAPIGSSYNSPLHF
v_gene: TRBV30; len: 13; abundance: NA; d_gene: NA; j_gene: TRBJ2-5; CDR3nt: TGTGCCTGGAGGGGGCCCGTCGCCGAGACCCAGTACTTC; CDR3aa: CAWRGPVAETQYF
v_gene: TRBV28; len: 16; abundance: NA; d_gene: TRBD2; j_gene: TRBJ2-3; CDR3nt: TGTGCCAGCAGTTTCCTAGCGGGGGGGCAAACAGATACGCAGTATTTT; CDR3aa: CASSFLAGGQTDTQYF
v_gene: TRBV10-3; len: 15; abundance: NA; d_gene: NA; j_gene: TRBJ1-1; CDR3nt: TGTGCCATCAGTGGGGAGGGAACAGGGAGGACTGAAGCTTTCTTT; CDR3aa: CAISGEGTGRTEAFF
v_gene: TRBV5-6; len: 12; abundance: NA; d_gene: TRBD1; j_gene: TRBJ1-2; CDR3nt: TGTGCCAGCAGCCCGACAGGGAGTAGCTACACCTTC; CDR3aa: CASSPTGSSYTF
v_gene: TRBV18; len: 16; abundance: once; d_gene: NA; j_gene: TRBJ1-5; CDR3nt: TGTGCCAGCTCACTGGCTTGGCAGGGTGGAAATCAGCCCCAGCATTTT; CDR3aa: CASSLAWQGGNQPQHF
v_gene: TRBV27; len: 16; abundance: NA; d_gene: TRBD1; j_gene: TRBJ1-5; CDR3nt: TGTGCCAGCAGTGCCGGGACAGGGGGGGTGCGTCAGCCCCAGCATTTT; CDR3aa: CASSAGTGGVRQPQHF
v_gene: TRBV18; len: 15; abundance: once; d_gene: TRBD1; j_gene: TRBJ1-2; CDR3nt: TGTGCCAGCTCAACCAAGGGACAGGGGAACTATGGCTACACCTTC; CDR3aa: CASSTKGQGNYGYTF
v_gene: TRBV7-9; len: 13; abundance: NA; d_gene: NA; j_gene: TRBJ1-1; CDR3nt: TGTGCCAGCAGCTGGGAGGGGGACACTGAAGCTTTCTTT; CDR3aa: CASSWEGDTEAFF
v_gene: TRBV10-3; len: 14; abundance: NA; d_gene: TRBD1; j_gene: TRBJ1-5; CDR3nt: TGTGCCATCAGAGACCAGGACAGGGCGCAGCCCCAGCATTTT; CDR3aa: CAIRDQDRAQPQHF
v_gene: TRBV9; len: 17; abundance: once; d_gene: TRBD2; j_gene: TRBJ2-3; CDR3nt: TGTGCCAGCAGCCCAGGACTAGCGGGGGGCCACACAGATACGCAGTATTTT; CDR3aa: CASSPGLAGGHTDTQYF
v_gene: TRBV5-1; len: 14; abundance: NA; d_gene: NA; j_gene: TRBJ1-2; CDR3nt: TGCGCCATCTCCCTCCCCGGGCAGGGATATGGCTACACCTTC; CDR3aa: CAISLPGQGYGYTF
v_gene: TRBV9; len: 13; abundance: NA; d_gene: NA; j_gene: TRBJ1-2; CDR3nt: TGTGCCAGCAGCGGTTCTGGAGGGGATGGCTACACCTTC; CDR3aa: CASSGSGGDGYTF
v_gene: TRBV9; len: 14; abundance: NA; d_gene: NA; j_gene: TRBJ2-1; CDR3nt: TGTGCCAGCAGCGTAGTGGCTAGCGAGGCTGAGCAGTTCTTC; CDR3aa: CASSVVASEAEQFF
v_gene: TRBV4-2; len: 14; abundance: NA; d_gene: TRBD2; j_gene: TRBJ2-5; CDR3nt: TGTGCCAGCAGCCAAGGACTAGCGGAAGAGACCCAGTACTTC; CDR3aa: CASSQGLAEETQYF
v_gene: TRBV6-5; len: 12; abundance: NA; d_gene: TRBD1; j_gene: TRBJ2-1; CDR3nt: TGTGCCAGCAAGACAACAGGGGGCGCCGAGTTCTTC; CDR3aa: CASKTTGGAEFF
v_gene: TRBV4-1; len: 17; abundance: NA; d_gene: TRBD1; j_gene: TRBJ1-5; CDR3nt: TGCGCCAGCAGCCCCCAAGGACAGGGGGACATCAATCAGCCCCAGCATTTT; CDR3aa: CASSPQGQGDINQPQHF
v_gene: TRBV28; len: 14; abundance: NA; d_gene: NA; j_gene: TRBJ1-1; CDR3nt: TGTGCCAGCAGTTTACGGGGAGGGAACACTGAAGCTTTCTTT; CDR3aa: CASSLRGGNTEAFF
v_gene: TRBV18; len: 16; abundance: few; d_gene: TRBD2; j_gene: TRBJ2-3; CDR3nt: TGTGCCAGCTCACCAGGGTGGACTAGCGGGGCAGATACGCAGTATTTT; CDR3aa: CASSPGWTSGADTQYF
v_gene: TRBV19; len: 13; abundance: NA; d_gene: NA; j_gene: TRBJ1-6; CDR3nt: TGTGCCAGTAAGGGGTTGGGAAGTTCACCCCTCCACTTT; CDR3aa: CASKGLGSSPLHF
v_gene: TRBV10-3; len: 15; abundance: NA; d_gene: NA; j_gene: TRBJ1-6; CDR3nt: TGTGCCATCAGTGTCTCAGACAGAACATCTTCACCCCTCCACTTT; CDR3aa: CAISVSDRTSSPLHF
v_gene: TRBV11-2; len: 14; abundance: NA; d_gene: NA; j_gene: TRBJ1-6; CDR3nt: TGTGCCAGCAGCTCCCGGGTGACTAATTCACCCCTCCACTTT; CDR3aa: CASSSRVTNSPLHF
v_gene: TRBV19; len: 14; abundance: NA; d_gene: NA; j_gene: TRBJ2-3; CDR3nt: TGTGCCATCGGGACACTAAGGACCACAGATACGCAGTATTTT; CDR3aa: CAIGTLRTTDTQYF
v_gene: TRBV7-2; len: 18; abundance: NA; d_gene: TRBD2; j_gene: TRBJ2-2; CDR3nt: TGTGCCAGCAGTTCTGAAATAGCGGGGGTCCCCCTGGGCGGGGAGCTGTTTTTT; CDR3aa: CASSSEIAGVPLGGELFF
v_gene: TRBV7-8; len: 16; abundance: NA; d_gene: TRBD2; j_gene: TRBJ2-1; CDR3nt: TGTGCCAGCAGCTTAGCCGGGACTAGCGGGAGCAATGAGCAGTTCTTC; CDR3aa: CASSLAGTSGSNEQFF
v_gene: TRBV11-2; len: 16; abundance: NA; d_gene: TRBD2; j_gene: TRBJ2-3; CDR3nt: TGTGCCAGCAGCTTAGTAGCGGGGGGGCCAGGAGATACGCAGTATTTT; CDR3aa: CASSLVAGGPGDTQYF
v_gene: TRBV23-1; len: 19; abundance: NA; d_gene: TRBD2; j_gene: TRBJ2-2; CDR3nt: TGCGCCAGCAGTCAATCGTGGGCTCTAGCGGGGGTTGTCACCGGGGAGCTGTTTTTT; CDR3aa: CASSQSWALAGVVTGELFF
v_gene: TRBV19; len: 16; abundance: NA; d_gene: TRBD1; j_gene: TRBJ1-5; CDR3nt: TGTGCCAGTGCTCAAACCGGACAGGGGCCTAATCAGCCCCAGCATTTT; CDR3aa: CASAQTGQGPNQPQHF
v_gene: TRBV3-1/TRBV3-2; len: 13; abundance: NA; d_gene: NA; j_gene: TRBJ1-2; CDR3nt: TGTGCCAGCAGCCGCCAGGGAATGCTGGGCTACACCTTC; CDR3aa: CASSRQGMLGYTF
v_gene: TRBV20-1; len: 15; abundance: NA; d_gene: TRBD2; j_gene: TRBJ2-7; CDR3nt: TGCAGTGCTAGTAGCCGACTGTCTAGCGGCTACGAGCAGTACTTC; CDR3aa: CSASSRLSSGYEQYF
v_gene: TRBV12-3/TRBV12-4; len: 13; abundance: NA; d_gene: NA; j_gene: TRBJ1-2; CDR3nt: TGTGCCAGCAGCCAAGGAGAAGGCTATGGCTACACCTTC; CDR3aa: CASSQGEGYGYTF
v_gene: TRBV7-2; len: 14; abundance: once; d_gene: NA; j_gene: TRBJ2-7; CDR3nt: TGTGCCAGCAGCTTAATTGGCGGAGGACACGAGCAGTACTTC; CDR3aa: CASSLIGGGHEQYF
v_gene: TRBV6-4; len: 17; abundance: NA; d_gene: TRBD1; j_gene: TRBJ1-6; CDR3nt: TGTGCCAGCAATCGGGACAGGGCCGTCTCCTATAATTCACCCCTCCACTTT; CDR3aa: CASNRDRAVSYNSPLHF
v_gene: TRBV15; len: 16; abundance: NA; d_gene: TRBD1; j_gene: TRBJ1-5; CDR3nt: TGTGCCACCAGCAGAGGTACCGGGACAGGGAATCAGCCCCAGCATTTT; CDR3aa: CATSRGTGTGNQPQHF
v_gene: TRBV15; len: 17; abundance: once; d_gene: NA; j_gene: TRBJ2-1; CDR3nt: TGTGCCACCAGCAGAGACTTTCGCCTAGGAACCTACAATGAGCAGTTCTTC; CDR3aa: CATSRDFRLGTYNEQFF
v_gene: TRBV3-1/TRBV3-2; len: 14; abundance: few; d_gene: NA; j_gene: TRBJ2-1; CDR3nt: TGTGCCAGCAGCCTTAAGGGGGGGCACAATGAGCAGTTCTTC; CDR3aa: CASSLKGGHNEQFF
v_gene: TRBV28; len: 15; abundance: NA; d_gene: NA; j_gene: TRBJ1-1; CDR3nt: TGTGCCAGCAGTTTGGGGAGGCTTATGAACACTGAAGCTTTCTTT; CDR3aa: CASSLGRLMNTEAFF
v_gene: TRBV9; len: 15; abundance: NA; d_gene: NA; j_gene: TRBJ2-6; CDR3nt: TGTGCCAGCAGCGTACGGGCGGGAGGGGCCAACGTCCTGACTTTC; CDR3aa: CASSVRAGGANVLTF
v_gene: TRBV13; len: 14; abundance: NA; d_gene: TRBD1; j_gene: TRBJ1-1; CDR3nt: TGTGCCAGCAGCTTAGGCCCCGACAGGGCGATAGCTTTCTTT; CDR3aa: CASSLGPDRAIAFF
v_gene: TRBV10-3; len: 16; abundance: NA; d_gene: NA; j_gene: TRBJ2-2; CDR3nt: TGTGCCATCACCGACCGAAGGGGGGGCGGCACCGGGGAGCTGTTTTTT; CDR3aa: CAITDRRGGGTGELFF
v_gene: TRBV9; len: 16; abundance: NA; d_gene: TRBD1; j_gene: TRBJ2-2; CDR3nt: TGTGCCAGCAGCCCCTCGACAGGGGAAGGGACCGGGGAGCTGTTTTTT; CDR3aa: CASSPSTGEGTGELFF
v_gene: TRBV27; len: 15; abundance: NA; d_gene: TRBD2; j_gene: TRBJ2-5; CDR3nt: TGTGCCAGCAGCACACTAGCGGGGGGCGGGGGGACCCAGTACTTC; CDR3aa: CASSTLAGGGGTQYF